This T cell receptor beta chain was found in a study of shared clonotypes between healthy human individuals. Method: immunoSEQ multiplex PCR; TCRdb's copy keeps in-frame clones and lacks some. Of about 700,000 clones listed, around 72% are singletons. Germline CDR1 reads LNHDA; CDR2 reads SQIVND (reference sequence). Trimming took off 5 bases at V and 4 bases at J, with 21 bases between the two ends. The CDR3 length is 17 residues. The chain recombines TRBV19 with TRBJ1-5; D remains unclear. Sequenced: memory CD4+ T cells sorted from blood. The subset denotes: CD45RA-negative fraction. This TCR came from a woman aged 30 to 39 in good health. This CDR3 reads CASSPRVETQTNQPQHF. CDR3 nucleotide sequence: TGTGCCAGTAGTCCGAGGGTCGAGACACAAACTAATCAGCCCCAGCATTTT.